This T cell receptor (beta chain) emerged from a study of blood T cell repertoires in COVID-19. Across the study: Italy, Spain and the United States were the sources of the convalescent and acute COVID-19 samples.

Germline V lookup: CDR1 LNHNV, CDR2 YYDKDF (reference sequence). CDR3 size: 16 residues. The V segment lost 1 base and the J segment 3 bases; nucleotides outside the gene matches: 6. Original processing notes: Estimated nucleated cell counts came from reference gene primer amplification. Sequenced by immunoSEQ multiplex PCR; TCRdb stores in-frame clones only, minus some. D and trimming come from the DNA, and the V and J calls and clone size come from that table. This table holds more than 150,000 clones, more than 75% found once. Sample: PBMCs or T cells enriched from blood (not recorded which). The V call is TRBV15, the J call TRBJ2-7, with TRBD1 matching over 10 bases. The clonotype originates from a woman in her forties or fifties who had recovered from COVID-19. This chain's CDR3 is CATSRAFGTGDYEQYF. DNA of the CDR3: TGTGCCACCAGCAGAGCATTTGGGACAGGGGACTACGAGCAGTACTTC.